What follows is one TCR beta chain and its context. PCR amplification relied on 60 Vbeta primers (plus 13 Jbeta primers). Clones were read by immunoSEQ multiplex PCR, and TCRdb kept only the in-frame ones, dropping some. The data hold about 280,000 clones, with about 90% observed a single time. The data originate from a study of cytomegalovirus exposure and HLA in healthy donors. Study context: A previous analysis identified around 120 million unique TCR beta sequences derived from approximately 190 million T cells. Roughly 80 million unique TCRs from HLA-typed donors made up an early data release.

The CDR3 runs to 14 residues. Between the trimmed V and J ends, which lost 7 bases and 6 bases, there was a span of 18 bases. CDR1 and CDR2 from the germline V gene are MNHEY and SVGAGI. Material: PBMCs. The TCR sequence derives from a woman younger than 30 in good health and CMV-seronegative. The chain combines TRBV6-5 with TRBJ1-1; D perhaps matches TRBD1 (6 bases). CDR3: CASTQGYPNSEAFF. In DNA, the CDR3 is TGTGCCAGCACCCAGGGGTATCCCAACTCTGAAGCTTTCTTT.